Listed below are T cell receptor beta chains from one sample, sequenced in a study of blood T cell repertoires in COVID-19. The data were produced by immunoSEQ multiplex PCR, yet TCRdb's version contains in-frame clones alone and is incomplete. The repertoire has some 130,000 clones, about 88% of them found once; the top ten carry 2% to 3%. Sequencing was carried out using PBMCs or T cells enriched from blood (not recorded which). These receptors originate from a man between 35 and 55 years old with acute COVID-19. The CDR3 runs from the conserved cysteine through the conserved F or W. A D gene is named only where the DNA matches it firmly. The size field is filled for only some rows; it gives once, few, many or a size class.

clone_size: .
d_call: .
j_call: TRBJ2-1
v_call: TRBV7-3
cdr3_nt: TGTGCCAGCAGCTCCCGAGGGGGGGAGTCCTACAATGAGCAGTTCTTC
cdr3_aa: CASSSRGGESYNEQFF

clone_size: .
d_call: .
j_call: TRBJ2-5
v_call: TRBV24-1
cdr3_nt: TGTGCCACCAGTGACGGGGGGGACAGAAACCAAGAGACCCAGTACTTC
cdr3_aa: CATSDGGDRNQETQYF

clone_size: .
d_call: .
j_call: TRBJ2-7
v_call: TRBV21-1
cdr3_nt: TGTGCCAGCAGCAAAACCGGACAGGGAGTGTCCTACGAGCAGTACTTC
cdr3_aa: CASSKTGQGVSYEQYF

clone_size: .
d_call: .
j_call: TRBJ2-1
v_call: TRBV9
cdr3_nt: TGTGCCAGCAGCCCTTGGACTCCCAGTGAGCAGTTCTTC
cdr3_aa: CASSPWTPSEQFF

clone_size: once
d_call: .
j_call: TRBJ1-1
v_call: TRBV6-5
cdr3_nt: TGTGCCAGCCGTTACGGGGGGTCTCACACTGAAGCTTTCTTT
cdr3_aa: CASRYGGSHTEAFF

clone_size: .
d_call: .
j_call: TRBJ2-3
v_call: TRBV7-8
cdr3_nt: TGTGCCAGCAGCTTACAGGGGTCGCGGGGGGATACGCAGTATTTT
cdr3_aa: CASSLQGSRGDTQYF

clone_size: .
d_call: TRBD2
j_call: TRBJ2-1
v_call: TRBV7-2
cdr3_nt: TGTGCCAGCAGCGTTCTAGCGGGCAGCTCCTACAATGAGCAGTTCTTC
cdr3_aa: CASSVLAGSSYNEQFF

clone_size: once
d_call: .
j_call: TRBJ2-2
v_call: TRBV9
cdr3_nt: TGTGCCAGCAGCGGGGGCAGGAGGAACACCGGGGAGCTGTTTTTT
cdr3_aa: CASSGGRRNTGELFF

clone_size: .
d_call: .
j_call: TRBJ2-3
v_call: TRBV7-9
cdr3_nt: TGTGCCAGCAGCTTAGTAGCGGGCACAGATACGCAGTATTTT
cdr3_aa: CASSLVAGTDTQYF

clone_size: .
d_call: .
j_call: TRBJ1-3
v_call: TRBV28
cdr3_nt: TGTGCCAGCAGTTTCATTGGGGGGTCAGACTCTGGAAACACCATATATTTT
cdr3_aa: CASSFIGGSDSGNTIYF

clone_size: .
d_call: .
j_call: TRBJ2-5
v_call: TRBV6-5
cdr3_nt: TGTGCCAGCAGTCCCGGGACGGAGGGACAGACCCAGTACTTC
cdr3_aa: CASSPGTEGQTQYF

clone_size: .
d_call: TRBD1
j_call: TRBJ1-2
v_call: TRBV19
cdr3_nt: TGTGCCAGTACCCCAACCGGACAGGGACCCTCTTATGGCTACACCTTC
cdr3_aa: CASTPTGQGPSYGYTF

clone_size: .
d_call: .
j_call: TRBJ2-3
v_call: TRBV5-8
cdr3_nt: TGTGCCAGCAGCCGGTTATCGCAGTATTTT
cdr3_aa: CASSRLSQYF

clone_size: .
d_call: .
j_call: TRBJ1-6
v_call: TRBV18
cdr3_nt: TGTGCCAGCTCGCCCACAGGGATAAGGGAATCACCCCTCCACTTT
cdr3_aa: CASSPTGIRESPLHF

clone_size: .
d_call: TRBD1
j_call: TRBJ2-7
v_call: TRBV5-6
cdr3_nt: TGTGCCAGCAGCAGGACAGGGGGCTTCTCCTACGAGCAGTACTTC
cdr3_aa: CASSRTGGFSYEQYF

clone_size: .
d_call: .
j_call: TRBJ2-7
v_call: TRBV6-5
cdr3_nt: TGTGCCAGCAGTTACGGAGCGCCAGTTTGGGCCTACGAGCAGTACTTC
cdr3_aa: CASSYGAPVWAYEQYF

clone_size: .
d_call: .
j_call: TRBJ2-3
v_call: TRBV3-1/TRBV3-2
cdr3_nt: TGTGCCAGCAGCCAAGATATAAGGACAGCCACGTTCACAGATACGCAGTATTTT
cdr3_aa: CASSQDIRTATFTDTQYF

clone_size: .
d_call: .
j_call: TRBJ1-1
v_call: TRBV6-2/TRBV6-3
cdr3_nt: TGTGCCAGCAGTTACTACGGGGGGGGCACTGAAGCTTTCTTT
cdr3_aa: CASSYYGGGTEAFF

clone_size: once
d_call: .
j_call: TRBJ1-5
v_call: TRBV3-1/TRBV3-2
cdr3_nt: TGTGCCAGCAGCCAAGACCACGGGGTCTATCAGCCCCAGCATTTT
cdr3_aa: CASSQDHGVYQPQHF

clone_size: .
d_call: TRBD1
j_call: TRBJ1-3
v_call: TRBV28
cdr3_nt: TGTGCCAGCAGCCCGACAGGGCCTGGAAACACCATATATTTT
cdr3_aa: CASSPTGPGNTIYF

clone_size: .
d_call: TRBD1
j_call: TRBJ1-2
v_call: TRBV28
cdr3_nt: TGTGCCAGCAGTAAGGGGGCGGACTATGGCTACACCTTC
cdr3_aa: CASSKGADYGYTF

clone_size: few
d_call: TRBD2
j_call: TRBJ2-1
v_call: TRBV30
cdr3_nt: TGTGCCTGGAGTGTAAGTCGGACTAGCGGGCCTCACAATGAGCAGTTCTTC
cdr3_aa: CAWSVSRTSGPHNEQFF

clone_size: .
d_call: .
j_call: TRBJ2-3
v_call: TRBV7-2
cdr3_nt: TGTGCCAGCAGCCTCATAAGCGGCACAGATACGCAGTATTTT
cdr3_aa: CASSLISGTDTQYF

clone_size: .
d_call: .
j_call: TRBJ1-2
v_call: TRBV28
cdr3_nt: TGTGCCAGCAGTTTTTCGCCCCGGAGTGGCTACACCTTC
cdr3_aa: CASSFSPRSGYTF

clone_size: .
d_call: .
j_call: TRBJ2-2
v_call: TRBV29-1
cdr3_nt: TGCAGCGTTGTCGGGGCCGGGGAGCTGTTTTTT
cdr3_aa: CSVVGAGELFF

clone_size: .
d_call: TRBD2
j_call: TRBJ2-3
v_call: TRBV13
cdr3_nt: TGTGCCAGCAGCGAAAGCCTAGCGGGAGGCGATACGCAGTATTTT
cdr3_aa: CASSESLAGGDTQYF

clone_size: .
d_call: TRBD2
j_call: TRBJ2-5
v_call: TRBV25-1
cdr3_nt: TGTGCCAGCAGTGATCTAGGGGCGGTAGCGGGGTACCAAGAGACCCAGTACTTC
cdr3_aa: CASSDLGAVAGYQETQYF

clone_size: .
d_call: TRBD1
j_call: TRBJ2-1
v_call: TRBV5-1
cdr3_nt: TGCGCCAGCAGCTTCGGGACAGGGGATGGCAATGAGCAGTTCTTC
cdr3_aa: CASSFGTGDGNEQFF

clone_size: .
d_call: .
j_call: TRBJ2-1
v_call: TRBV5-1
cdr3_nt: TGCGCCAGCAGCTTGGATGGGGAGAGCAATGAGCAGTTCTTC
cdr3_aa: CASSLDGESNEQFF

clone_size: .
d_call: TRBD2
j_call: TRBJ2-1
v_call: TRBV5-5
cdr3_nt: TGTGCCAGCAGTCCCCGCGGGAGCTCCTACAATGAGCAGTTCTTC
cdr3_aa: CASSPRGSSYNEQFF

clone_size: .
d_call: TRBD1
j_call: TRBJ1-2
v_call: TRBV7-9
cdr3_nt: TGTGCCAGCAGCTTAGTCGGGCAGGGGGCGCCGGACTATGGCTACACCTTC
cdr3_aa: CASSLVGQGAPDYGYTF

clone_size: few
d_call: TRBD2
j_call: TRBJ2-1
v_call: TRBV9
cdr3_nt: TGTGCCAGCAGCCGGGCTAGCGGGAACTATGAGCAGTTCTTC
cdr3_aa: CASSRASGNYEQFF

clone_size: once
d_call: .
j_call: TRBJ1-6
v_call: TRBV12-3/TRBV12-4
cdr3_nt: TGTGCCAGCAGTTCTACGTCGCAATCACCCCTCCACTTT
cdr3_aa: CASSSTSQSPLHF

clone_size: .
d_call: .
j_call: TRBJ2-7
v_call: TRBV6-6
cdr3_nt: TGTGCCAGCAGCCCCCGGGGGGAGGGGGGCGAGCAGTACTTC
cdr3_aa: CASSPRGEGGEQYF

clone_size: .
d_call: TRBD1
j_call: TRBJ1-4
v_call: TRBV11-2
cdr3_nt: TGTGCCAGCAGCCCCGGACAGGGGTCTAATGAAAAACTGTTTTTT
cdr3_aa: CASSPGQGSNEKLFF

clone_size: .
d_call: .
j_call: TRBJ1-2
v_call: TRBV23-1
cdr3_nt: TGCGCCAGCAGTCTGGGGGGTAGGGGTGAAACGCGTGGCTACACCTTC
cdr3_aa: CASSLGGRGETRGYTF

clone_size: .
d_call: .
j_call: TRBJ1-2
v_call: TRBV28
cdr3_nt: TGTGCCAGCGAACGAAACAGGGATGGCTACACCTTC
cdr3_aa: CASERNRDGYTF

clone_size: few
d_call: TRBD2
j_call: TRBJ2-7
v_call: TRBV12-5
cdr3_nt: TGTGCTAGTGGTTCCGGTATAGCGGGAGGGAAGAACGAGCAGTACTTC
cdr3_aa: CASGSGIAGGKNEQYF

clone_size: .
d_call: .
j_call: TRBJ1-2
v_call: TRBV6-5
cdr3_nt: TGTGCCAGCAGTTACTCAACAGGGCAGGATGGCTACACCTTC
cdr3_aa: CASSYSTGQDGYTF

clone_size: .
d_call: TRBD2
j_call: TRBJ2-5
v_call: TRBV6-6
cdr3_nt: TGTGCCAGCAGACCCAGCGGGGGGAGGCAGGAGACCCAGTACTTC
cdr3_aa: CASRPSGGRQETQYF

clone_size: .
d_call: TRBD2
j_call: TRBJ2-3
v_call: TRBV30
cdr3_nt: TGTGCCTGGATGGGGGGGGGTAGCACAGATACGCAGTATTTT
cdr3_aa: CAWMGGGSTDTQYF

clone_size: .
d_call: .
j_call: TRBJ2-5
v_call: TRBV29-1
cdr3_nt: TGCAGCGTTCGTAGGGGAAGAGAGACCCAGTACTTC
cdr3_aa: CSVRRGRETQYF

clone_size: .
d_call: .
j_call: TRBJ1-2
v_call: TRBV27
cdr3_nt: TGTGCCAGCAGTTTATCCGGCAGGGGCGGAGGTAACTATGGCTACACCTTC
cdr3_aa: CASSLSGRGGGNYGYTF

clone_size: once
d_call: TRBD2
j_call: TRBJ2-1
v_call: TRBV6-5
cdr3_nt: TGTGCCAGCAGCCCAGGGACTAGCGCGGGTGAGCAGTTCTTC
cdr3_aa: CASSPGTSAGEQFF

clone_size: .
d_call: .
j_call: TRBJ1-1
v_call: TRBV14
cdr3_nt: TGTGCCAGCAGCCAAGGGTATGGCGGGGCGAACACTGAAGCTTTCTTT
cdr3_aa: CASSQGYGGANTEAFF